This T cell receptor (beta chain) emerged from a study of graft-versus-host responses after intestinal transplantation. Study-level information: Multivisceral, liver-intestinal, or isolated intestinal grafts were transplanted into recipients. All recipients got anti-thymocyte globulin induction, then tacrolimus and steroids for three to four years.

Assay used: immunoSEQ multiplex PCR; TCRdb lists only in-frame clones, some missing. The table records almost 15,000 clones, 70% of them present only once. V was shortened by 8 bases and J by 3 bases, with 11 bases between the two germline ends. The V gene's germline CDR1 is SNHLY and CDR2 FYNNEI. The CDR3 is 13 amino acids. Processing of graft tissue released intraepithelial and lamina propria lymphocytes. The chain has TRBV2 and TRBJ1-5; D possibly corresponds to TRBD1 (5 bases). The TCR was taken from a human patient who received an intestinal transplant, so some T cells may come from the graft donor. Sequencing used ileum tissue, obtained 700 to 800 days after intestinal transplantation. The CDR3 loop reads CASGDVYNQPQHF. The CDR3 DNA reads TGTGCCAGCGGGGACGTCTACAATCAGCCCCAGCATTTT. Full variable domain (rest looked up from reference TRBV2 and TRBJ1-5): EPEVTQTPSHQVTQMGQEVILRCVPISNHLYFYWYRQILGQKVEFLVSFYNNEISEKSEIFDDQFSVERPDGSNFTLKIRSTKLEDSAMYFCASGDVYNQPQHFGDGTRLSIL.